This T cell receptor (beta chain) was identified in a study of T cell responses to AZD1222 COVID-19 vaccine. Overall study results and limits: Among vaccine-associated CD4 TCRs, coverage spanned spike, with dominance at 160-218 and 743-854. Donor demographics were predominantly white British with a female majority; clonal diversity may be underestimated. The peak T cell response came first, and repertoires were sampled only after it. Reports indicate that nearly half of spike-specific TCRs are directed at unmutated variant regions.

A remark on this clone: Its specificity is not known.

Trimming took 0 bases from V and 10 from J; bases not matched to a gene: 11. The germline V gene encodes CDR1 SGHTA and CDR2 FQGNSA. The CDR3 consists of 16 residues. Clones were read by immunoSEQ multiplex PCR, and TCRdb kept only the in-frame ones, dropping some. The table lists 150,000 to 200,000 clones, almost 95% of them singletons. Sequenced material: peripheral blood, taken on day 0 of AZD1222 vaccination. The chain joins TRBV7-2 to TRBJ1-4; TRBD1 aligns across 7 bases. The sequence was collected from an adult in good health. The CDR3 reads CASSLARNRGEGKLFF. In DNA form, the CDR3 reads TGTGCCAGCAGCTTAGCGAGAAACAGGGGTGAGGGAAAACTGTTTTTT. The complete variable domain, with remaining parts taken from reference TRBV7-2 and TRBJ1-4, reads GAGVSQSPSNKVTEKGKDVELRCDPISGHTALYWYRQSLGQGLEFLIYFQGNSAPDKSGLPSDRFSAERTGGSVSTLTIQRTQQEDSAVYLCASSLARNRGEGKLFFGSGTQLSVL.